This TCR beta chain comes out of a study of shared T cell receptors in the human thymus. Germline CDR1 and CDR2: LNHNV and YYDKDF (reference sequence). The CDR3 is 18 residues long. V lost 6 bases and J lost 1; bases outside the gene matches: 7. Clones were read by immunoSEQ multiplex PCR, and TCRdb kept only the in-frame ones, dropping some. This repertoire shows about 660,000 clones, around 87% found once; its top ten account for 0.01%. The same data also contributed to another study, on human thymus T cells. In that study: Highly overlapping thymic repertoires in unrelated individuals were reported by related research.

The sample consisted of thymocytes. V and J are TRBV15 and TRBJ2-3, with TRBD2 identical over 16 bases. The clonotype comes from a boy in the first two years of life with a congenital heart defect. The CDR3 spells CATSPGTSGRGGTDTQYF. The CDR3 DNA reads TGTGCCACCAGTCCGGGGACTAGCGGGAGGGGAGGCACAGATACGCAGTATTTT.